What follows are 20 T cell receptor beta chains derived from one specimen sequenced in a study of blood T cell repertoires in COVID-19. The data were produced by immunoSEQ multiplex PCR, yet TCRdb's version contains in-frame clones alone and is incomplete. The table has over 300,000 clones, 85% to 90% seen once. Material for sequencing was PBMCs or T cells enriched from blood (not recorded which). The receptor set was obtained from a woman between 25 and 40 years old with acute COVID-19.

This clone was seen a handful of times. The gene calls are TRBV7-2 and TRBJ2-1; 9 positions match TRBD2. The CDR3 totals 14 residues. The trim removed 1 base at V and 10 bases at J, leaving 5 bases unmatched. Germline V gene data show CDR1 as SGHTA and CDR2 as FQGNSA. The CDR3 is CASSLGLAVNEQFF. CDR3 sequence (DNA): TGTGCCAGCAGCTTAGGACTAGCGGTTAACGAGCAGTTCTTC.

The chain uses TRBV6-2 or TRBV6-3 and TRBJ2-7, with a possible D match to TRBD1 (6 bases). The germline V gene encodes CDR1 MNHEY and CDR2 SVGEGT. There are 15 residues in the CDR3. Trimming took off 0 bases at V and 4 bases at J, with 13 bases between the two ends. CDR3 nucleotides: TGTGCCAGCAGTTACTCAGGACAGCCCAAATACGAGCAGTACTTC. This encodes CASSYSGQPKYEQYF.

The V gene is TRBV10-3, the J gene TRBJ2-1, with 7 bases lining up with TRBD1. This CDR3 comprises 12 residues. J was trimmed by 6 bases and V by 10 bases; bases with no gene match: 6. Germline lookup yields CDR1 ENHRY and CDR2 SYGVKD. The DNA of the CDR3 is TGTGCCACCGGACAGGCGGGCAATGAGCAGTTCTTC. It yields the protein CATGQAGNEQFF.

The chain uses TRBV25-1 and TRBJ2-7; the D gene is possibly TRBD1 (6 bases). Germline V gene sequence: CDR1 MGHDK, CDR2 SYGVNS. CDR3 length equals 12 residues. The ends were cut back, 2 bases at V and 13 bases at J, with 15 bases in the middle. As DNA, the CDR3 is TGTGCCAGCAGTGAACCTACAGGGTTCGCATACTTC. As protein: CASSEPTGFAYF.

The rearrangement links TRBV9 to TRBJ2-3, with 9 bases fitting TRBD2. This CDR3 has 16 amino acids. Looked up from germline, CDR1 is SGDLS and CDR2 is YYNGEE. V was pared by 3 bases and J by 6 bases, with 11 bases of the junction left unmatched. The CDR3 region is CASSAYQVAGADTQYF. CDR3 nucleotide sequence: TGTGCCAGCAGCGCATACCAAGTAGCGGGGGCTGATACGCAGTATTTT.

The V gene is TRBV24-1, the J gene TRBJ2-7, with D maybe TRBD1 (6 bases). CDR1 and CDR2 (germline): KGHDR, SFDVKD. The CDR3 length is 13 residues. The V gene lost 7 bases and the J gene lost 6 bases, with 15 bases spanning the gap. CDR3 coding DNA: TGTGCCACCAGATCAGGGGAAGGAGGCGAGCAGTACTTC. Translation: CATRSGEGGEQYF.

This chain links TRBV3-1 (or the pseudogene TRBV3-2) with TRBJ1-5, with TRBD1 as a possible D gene (5 bases). This CDR3 comprises 16 residues. Trimming removed 2 bases at V and 6 bases at J, with 17 bases between. Germline values: CDR1 LGHDT, CDR2 YNNKEL (reference sequence). CDR3 in DNA: TGTGCCAGCAGCCAACAAGGGGCCGGGGGAAGTCAGCCCCAGCATTTT. Encoded protein: CASSQQGAGGSQPQHF.

V and J are TRBV28 and TRBJ1-1; 10 nucleotides align to TRBD1. The junction had 7 bases not matched to a gene; V was cut back by 0 bases and J by 3 bases. There are 17 residues in the CDR3. Germline CDR1 MDHEN, CDR2 SYDVKM. CDR3 DNA sequence: TGTGCCAGCAGTTTATGGCGCGGACAGGGGGAGCACACTGAAGCTTTCTTT. Its protein product is CASSLWRGQGEHTEAFF.

This chain's CDR3 is CASSEGLPAYNEQFF. CDR3 nucleotide sequence: TGTGCCAGCAGTGAGGGACTCCCCGCCTACAATGAGCAGTTCTTC. This chain connects TRBV2 to TRBJ2-1; weak D call: TRBD2 (6 bases). Trimming cost V 3 bases and J 2 bases, with 11 bases left between them. CDR3 length: 15 amino acids. CDR1 is SNHLY and CDR2 is FYNNEI in the germline V gene. Together with reference TRBV2 and TRBJ2-1, the CDR3 gives the full variable domain: EPEVTQTPSHQVTQMGQEVILRCVPISNHLYFYWYRQILGQKVEFLVSFYNNEISEKSEIFDDQFSVERPDGSNFTLKIRSTKLEDSAMYFCASSEGLPAYNEQFFGPGTRLTVL.

The rearrangement uses TRBV2 and TRBJ2-1; 9 bases agree with TRBD2. The germline V gene encodes CDR1 SNHLY and CDR2 FYNNEI. The CDR3 is 17 amino acids. V lost 1 base and J lost 4; bases outside the gene matches: 8. CDR3 DNA sequence: TGTGCCAGCAGTGAAGTCCTGGCGGGGGGGCGTTACAATGAGCAGTTCTTC. Translating gives CASSEVLAGGRYNEQFF.

As to this clone: The sample carries other DNA sequences with the same CDR3. V usage is TRBV7-3 and J usage is TRBJ2-3; the match to TRBD2 covers 11 bases. Germline CDR1 is SGHTA and CDR2 is FQGTGA. The CDR3 is 15 amino acids. The V and J ends lost 5 bases and 1 base, in that order; junction bases with no gene match: 2. CDR3 protein: CASSLLAGGTDTQYF. The CDR3 DNA reads as TGTGCCAGCAGCCTACTAGCGGGGGGCACAGATACGCAGTATTTT.

The chain links TRBV19 to TRBJ1-2, with D possibly TRBD1 on 6 matching bases. V was cut by 4 bases and J by 8 bases, with 23 bases left in between. Germline CDR1 reads LNHDA; CDR2 reads SQIVND (reference sequence). The CDR3 is 16 residues long. The CDR3 loop is CASSTTTGMGHGGYTF. As DNA, the CDR3 is TGTGCCAGTAGTACGACCACAGGGATGGGGCATGGAGGCTACACCTTC.

The chain joins TRBV12-5 to TRBJ1-6, with TRBD1 matching over 7 bases. The J segment lost 10 bases and the V segment lost 3 bases, leaving 6 bases of the junction unmatched. Germline CDR1 reads LGHNT; CDR2 reads FRNRAP. The CDR3 totals 14 residues. The CDR3 region has the DNA TGTGCTAGTGGTTTCAACAGGGGCGAATCACCCCTCCACTTT. It codes for CASGFNRGESPLHF.

The chain couples TRBV6-5 to TRBJ1-2; D may be TRBD1 (6 bases). Germline CDR1 and CDR2: MNHEY and SVGAGI. The CDR3 has 13 residues. V was shortened by 6 bases and J by 2 bases, with 10 bases between the two germline ends. The chain's CDR3 is CASRDGQNYGYTF. The CDR3 DNA sequence: TGTGCCAGCAGGGATGGACAGAACTATGGCTACACCTTC.

This clone was picked up a small number of times. V is TRBV28 and J is TRBJ1-5; TRBD1 aligns across 10 bases. V lost 8 bases and J lost 1; bases outside the gene matches: 11. The CDR3 length is 17 residues. Germline CDR1 and CDR2: MDHEN and SYDVKM. CDR3 in amino acids: CASFPYGTGDSNQPQHF. CDR3 nucleotide sequence: TGTGCCAGCTTCCCTTACGGGACAGGGGACAGCAATCAGCCCCAGCATTTT.

The chain couples TRBV27 to TRBJ1-4; TRBD1 is a possible D gene (5 bases). CDR1 is MNHEY, CDR2 SMNVEV, per germline (reference sequence). The V and J ends lost 2 bases and 8 bases respectively, with 15 bases between them. This CDR3 is 15 amino acids long. CDR3 region: CASSLTGGVEEKLFF. As DNA, the CDR3 is TGTGCCAGCAGTTTAACGGGGGGAGTTGAAGAAAAACTGTTTTTT.

The V gene is TRBV5-1, the J gene TRBJ1-5, with a weak D call TRBD1 (6 bases). Germline lookup yields CDR1 SGHRS and CDR2 YFSETQ. The CDR3 is 16 amino acids. Trimming pared 4 bases from V and 5 bases from J, leaving 19 bases between. CDR3 residues: CASSRDGDTGDQPQHF. The CDR3 coding sequence is TGCGCCAGCAGCCGAGATGGGGACACAGGAGATCAGCCCCAGCATTTT.

The chain carries TRBV4-3 and TRBJ1-2; a weak D match, TRBD1 (6 bases). Trimming took off 0 bases at V and 4 bases at J, with 15 bases between the two ends. This CDR3 comprises 16 residues. CDR1 is LGHNA, CDR2 YSLEER, per germline. CDR3 sequence reads: CASSQDRDNGGYGYTF. In DNA form, the CDR3 reads TGCGCCAGCAGCCAAGATAGGGACAATGGGGGCTATGGCTACACCTTC.

This chain joins TRBV5-1 and TRBJ1-6, with 9 bases that match TRBD1. The V gene end was trimmed by 1 base and the J gene end by 9 bases; junction bases not matched to a gene: 5. This CDR3 comprises 15 residues. Germline V CDR1 and CDR2: SGHRS, YFSETQ. In nucleotides, the CDR3 is TGCGCCAGCAGCTTGACAGGGGGCCTTACTTCACCCCTCCACTTT. Protein: CASSLTGGLTSPLHF. Full variable domain (remainder filled in from reference TRBV5-1 and TRBJ1-6): KAGVTQTPRYLIKTRGQQVTLSCSPISGHRSVSWYQQTPGQGLQFLFEYFSETQRNKGNFPGRFSGRQFSNSRSEMNVSTLELGDSALYLCASSLTGGLTSPLHFGNGTRLTVT.

The rearrangement links TRBV5-1 to TRBJ1-2; TRBD1 aligns across 7 bases. V lost 2 bases to trimming and J lost 3 bases; unmatched junction nucleotides: 4. CDR3 size: 14 residues. Looked up from germline, CDR1 is SGHRS and CDR2 is YFSETQ. CDR3 protein: CASSFGTEDYGYTF. Here the CDR3 DNA reads TGCGCCAGCAGCTTCGGGACAGAAGACTATGGCTACACCTTC. Complete variable domain (other parts from reference TRBV5-1 and TRBJ1-2): KAGVTQTPRYLIKTRGQQVTLSCSPISGHRSVSWYQQTPGQGLQFLFEYFSETQRNKGNFPGRFSGRQFSNSRSEMNVSTLELGDSALYLCASSFGTEDYGYTFGSGTRLTVV.